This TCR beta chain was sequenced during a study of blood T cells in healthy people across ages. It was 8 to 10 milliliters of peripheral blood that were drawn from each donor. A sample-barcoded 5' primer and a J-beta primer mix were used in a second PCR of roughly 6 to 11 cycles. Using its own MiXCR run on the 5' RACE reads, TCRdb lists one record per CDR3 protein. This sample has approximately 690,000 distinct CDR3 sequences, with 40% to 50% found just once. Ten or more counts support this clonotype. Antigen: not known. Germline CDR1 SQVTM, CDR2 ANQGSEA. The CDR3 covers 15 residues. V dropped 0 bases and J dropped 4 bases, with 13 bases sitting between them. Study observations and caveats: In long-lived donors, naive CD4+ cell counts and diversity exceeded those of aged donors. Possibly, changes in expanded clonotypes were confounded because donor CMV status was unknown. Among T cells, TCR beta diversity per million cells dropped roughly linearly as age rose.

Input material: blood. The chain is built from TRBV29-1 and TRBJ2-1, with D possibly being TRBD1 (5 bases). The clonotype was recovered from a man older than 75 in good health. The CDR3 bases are TGCAGCGTTGAAGAAGTAGGACAATATTACAATGAGCAGTTCTTC. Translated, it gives CSVEEVGQYYNEQFF.